The 21 T cell receptor beta chains below were found in one sample sequenced in a study of T cell changes during pregnancy in multiple sclerosis. TCRdb's copy holds only in-frame clones and misses some; the assay was immunoSEQ multiplex PCR. Of roughly 42,000 clones in the sample, 85% to 95% were seen once. The sample in question was CD4+ T cells from peripheral blood mononuclear cells, obtained after pregnancy. These receptors all come from a female donor with multiple sclerosis, enrolled in a pregnancy study.

This rearrangement joins TRBV30 to TRBJ1-3; D is unresolved. This CDR3 has 11 amino acids. CDR1 GTSNPN and CDR2 SVGIG come from the germline V gene (reference sequence). Deletions cut 2 bases from V and 8 bases from J, with 7 bases between. CDR3 coding DNA: TGTGCCTGGAGTTGTCGGGACACCATATATTTT. Protein sequence: CAWSCRDTIYF.

This clone showed up just once. The CDR3 DNA reads TGTGCCAGCAGTCGGGGAGTAGGTTCCTACAATGAGCAGTTCTTC. The encoded protein is CASSRGVGSYNEQFF. V usage is TRBV6-4 and J usage is TRBJ2-1; possibly TRBD2 for D (5 bases). V lost 5 bases, J lost 1 base, and 12 bases lay in between. The germline gives CDR1 MRHNA, CDR2 SNTAGT. The CDR3 covers 15 residues.

The rearrangement joins TRBV2 to TRBJ2-6; a weak D match, TRBD1 (6 bases). Looked up from germline, CDR1 is SNHLY and CDR2 is FYNNEI. The V and J ends lost 6 bases and 0 bases respectively, with 15 bases between them. The CDR3 is made up of 17 amino acids. The CDR3, as DNA: TGTGCCAGCAGATTCGACAGGAAGTACTCTGGGGCCAACGTCCTGACTTTC. The encoded protein is CASRFDRKYSGANVLTF.

V and J are TRBV6-1 and TRBJ1-3; 7 bases are a match to TRBD1. The CDR3 extends over 14 amino acids. Germline values: CDR1 MNHNS, CDR2 SASEGT. The trim removed 8 bases at V and 2 bases at J, leaving 6 bases unmatched. The DNA of the CDR3 is TGTGCCAGCGAACCCCAGGGGGCTGGAAACACCATATATTTT. It is translated as CASEPQGAGNTIYF.

The chain combines TRBV6-1 with TRBJ2-1, with D possibly being TRBD1 (5 bases). The germline V gene has CDR1 MNHNS and CDR2 SASEGT. The CDR3 totals 15 residues. The V end was cut by 5 bases, the J end by 0 bases, with 11 bases between. The CDR3 here is CASSPTVGSYNEQFF. In nucleotides, the CDR3 is TGTGCCAGCAGTCCGACAGTGGGCTCCTACAATGAGCAGTTCTTC.

The CDR3 spells CASSRDSYGYTF. CDR3 DNA: TGTGCCAGCAGCAGAGACAGTTATGGCTACACCTTC. The V and J genes are TRBV7-9 and TRBJ1-2, with TRBD1 as a possible D gene (5 bases). The V gene's germline CDR1 is SEHNR and CDR2 FQNEAQ (reference sequence). The CDR3 is 12 residues long. V was clipped by 5 bases and J by 5 bases, with 9 bases between them.

V usage is TRBV30 and J usage is TRBJ1-5; D gene unclear. The CDR3 contains 14 residues. Germline V gives CDR1 GTSNPN, CDR2 SVGIG (reference sequence). Trimming took off 0 bases at V and 0 bases at J, with 6 bases between the two ends. The CDR3 nucleotides read TGTGCCTGGAGTGTTTCCCTTAGCAATCAGCCCCAGCATTTT. This translates into CAWSVSLSNQPQHF.

The V gene is TRBV2, the J gene TRBJ1-2, with D unresolved. The CDR3 extends over 13 amino acids. V was clipped by 4 bases and J by 4 bases, with 10 bases between them. Germline values: CDR1 SNHLY, CDR2 FYNNEI. The CDR3 here is CASSASGSYGYTF. CDR3 in DNA: TGTGCCAGCAGTGCCTCAGGATCCTATGGCTACACCTTC.

The chain uses TRBV6-5 and TRBJ2-7, with D maybe TRBD1 (5 bases). The CDR3 consists of 13 residues. V was cut by 2 bases and J by 9 bases, with 14 bases left in between. The V gene's germline CDR1 is MNHEY and CDR2 SVGAGI. In DNA form, the CDR3 reads TGTGCCAGCAGTTACCCAGCAGGGTATCGGCAGTACTTC. Protein product: CASSYPAGYRQYF.

The chain couples TRBV19 to TRBJ1-3; D gene unclear. CDR1 and CDR2 (germline): LNHDA, SQIVND (reference sequence). This CDR3 contains 14 residues. The V end was cut by 5 bases, the J end by 0 bases, with 8 bases between. In nucleotides, the CDR3 is TGTGCCAGTAGTGAGCCCCCCTCTGGAAACACCATATATTTT. This translates into CASSEPPSGNTIYF.

The V and J genes are TRBV5-6 and TRBJ1-2, with D possibly TRBD1 on 6 matching bases. CDR3 length: 15 residues. V was trimmed by 4 bases and J by 8 bases, leaving 21 bases between them. Germline V lookup: CDR1 SGHDT, CDR2 YYEEEE. As DNA, the CDR3 is TGTGCCAGCAGCGGCAAACAGCGGTTAGGGGGAGGCTACACCTTC. Amino acids: CASSGKQRLGGGYTF. The full variable domain, in which reference TRBV5-6 and TRBJ1-2 provide the parts outside the CDR3, is DAGVTQSPTHLIKTRGQQVTLRCSPKSGHDTVSWYQQALGQGPQFIFQYYEEEERQRGNFPDRFSGHQFPNYSSELNVNALLLGDSALYLCASSGKQRLGGGYTFGSGTRLTVV.

V and J are TRBV6-1 and TRBJ1-2; 8 bases are a match to TRBD1. Germline CDR1 and CDR2: MNHNS and SASEGT. This CDR3 has 15 amino acids. V was pared by 7 bases and J by 0 bases, with 7 bases of the junction left unmatched. The CDR3 DNA reads TGTGCCAGCACCCCCGGGACAGGTCCTAACTATGGCTACACCTTC. Its protein is CASTPGTGPNYGYTF.

The chain couples TRBV9 to TRBJ2-5, with 11 nucleotides matching TRBD2. Germline-derived CDR1 and CDR2 are SGDLS and YYNGEE. CDR3 length: 17 amino acids. After removal of 4 bases from V and 1 base from J, the junction contained 9 bases not matched to a gene. CDR3 protein: CASSPNLAGGLQETQYF. The CDR3 DNA reads as TGTGCCAGCAGCCCAAATCTAGCGGGGGGACTCCAAGAGACCCAGTACTTC.

V is TRBV19 and J is TRBJ1-2; 7 bases agree with TRBD1. CDR3 size: 15 residues. From germline, CDR1 is LNHDA and CDR2 SQIVND (reference sequence). The V segment lost 4 bases and the J segment 3 bases; nucleotides outside the gene matches: 8. The CDR3 nucleotides are TGTGCCAGTAGTACTCGACAGGGAGTATACTATGGCTACACCTTC. Its protein is CASSTRQGVYYGYTF.

V and J are TRBV6-1 and TRBJ2-7; no firm D call. The CDR3 is made up of 14 amino acids. Germline lookup yields CDR1 MNHNS and CDR2 SASEGT. Trimming removed 4 bases from V and 5 bases from J, with 15 bases in between. The CDR3 nucleotides are TGTGCCAGCAGTGGGCGTGGCGGCGGCGACGAGCAGTACTTC. Translating gives CASSGRGGGDEQYF.

The chain carries TRBV30 and TRBJ1-3, with D unclear. CDR3 length equals 12 residues. Trimming took 3 bases from V and 1 from J, leaving 4 bases between them. CDR1 and CDR2 (germline): GTSNPN, SVGIG (reference sequence). In nucleotides, the CDR3 is TGTGCCTGGAGCCAGTCTGGAAACACCATATATTTT. Its protein product is CAWSQSGNTIYF.

V and J are TRBV2 and TRBJ2-6; TRBD2 is a possible D gene (6 bases). CDR1 is SNHLY and CDR2 is FYNNEI in the germline V gene. Trimming removed 3 bases at V and 0 bases at J, with 15 bases between. The CDR3 is 18 amino acids. The CDR3 protein is CASSDQGPGSSGANVLTF. Here the CDR3 DNA reads TGTGCCAGCAGTGACCAGGGTCCCGGGAGCTCTGGGGCCAACGTCCTGACTTTC.

The V and J genes are TRBV4-1 and TRBJ2-1, with a possible D match to TRBD1 (6 bases). V dropped 0 bases and J dropped 5 bases, with 14 bases sitting between them. Germline assignment: CDR1 MGHRA and CDR2 YSYEKL. The CDR3 is 16 residues long. CDR3 bases: TGCGCCAGCAGCCAAGATTCATGGACAGCAAACAATGAGCAGTTCTTC. Its translation: CASSQDSWTANNEQFF.

This chain links TRBV29-1 with TRBJ1-2, with TRBD1 matching 9 bases. CDR3 length: 13 residues. With V trimmed by 8 bases and J by 13 bases, 17 bases remained unmatched. The germline gives CDR1 SQVTM, CDR2 ANQGSEA. The chain's CDR3 is CSSGEGQGFLLTF. In DNA form, the CDR3 reads TGCAGCTCCGGTGAGGGACAGGGTTTCCTTCTCACCTTC.

The chain carries TRBV5-4 and TRBJ1-5; D is ambiguous. CDR3 length equals 13 residues. V was cut by 2 bases and J by 9 bases, with 12 bases left in between. From germline, CDR1 is SGHNT and CDR2 YYREEE (reference sequence). DNA for the CDR3: TGTGCCAGCAGCTTCAATCCGGAGACGCCCCAGCATTTT. This codes for CASSFNPETPQHF.

This rearrangement joins TRBV5-8 to TRBJ2-1; 12 nucleotides line up with TRBD2. This CDR3 is 17 amino acids long. Germline V gene sequence: CDR1 SGHTS, CDR2 YDEGEE. With V trimmed by 0 bases and J by 5 bases, 6 bases remained unmatched. The DNA of the CDR3 is TGTGCCAGCAGCTTGGCCGTACTAGCGGGGGGACACAATGAGCAGTTCTTC. It yields the protein CASSLAVLAGGHNEQFF.